The 22 T cell receptor beta chains presented below share a single source sample, sequenced in a study of shared clonotypes between healthy human individuals. The method was immunoSEQ multiplex PCR; TCRdb's version includes in-frame clones alone and lacks a portion of them. The table shows around 1.5 million clones, with approximately 98% occurring only once. Sequenced sample: naive CD4+ T cells sorted from blood. Subset reported: CD45RA+ positively selected. The receptors were gathered from a man aged 25-40 years in good health.

J is TRBJ2-2 and V is TRBV5-4, with D hard to call. Trimming removed 2 bases from V and 5 bases from J, with 7 bases in between. In germline, CDR1 is SGHNT, CDR2 YYREEE (reference sequence). CDR3 length: 13 amino acids. CDR3 region: CASSFPLTGELFF. DNA of the CDR3: TGTGCCAGCAGCTTTCCGTTAACCGGGGAGCTGTTTTTT.

The chain uses TRBV4-2 and TRBJ1-3; no clear D gene. This CDR3 has 15 amino acids. The V and J ends lost 5 bases and 0 bases respectively, with 11 bases between them. Germline V gene lookup returns CDR1 LGHNA and CDR2 YNFKEQ. CDR3 DNA: TGTGCCAGCAGCTATTCCCGGATCTCTGGAAACACCATATATTTT. Its translation is CASSYSRISGNTIYF.

The V gene is TRBV4-3, the J gene TRBJ2-2; 11 bases line up with TRBD2. This CDR3 has 18 amino acids. The V segment lost 2 bases and the J segment 5 bases; nucleotides outside the gene matches: 10. The V gene's germline CDR1 is LGHNA and CDR2 YSLEER. CDR3 nucleotide sequence: TGCGCCAGCAGCCAAAAGGGCCGGACTAGCGGGCATACCGGGGAGCTGTTTTTT. It translates to CASSQKGRTSGHTGELFF.

The chain recombines TRBV5-8 with TRBJ1-2, with 10 bases fitting TRBD1. This CDR3 comprises 17 residues. J gave up 4 bases and V 2 bases, and 11 bases lay outside the gene matches. Per germline, CDR1 SGHTS and CDR2 YDEGEE. The CDR3 bases are TGTGCCAGCAGCTTTACAAGCGGGACAGGGGTGGGCTATGGCTACACCTTC. Residues: CASSFTSGTGVGYGYTF.

CDR3 protein: CASSLTSGPYEQYF. In DNA form, the CDR3 reads TGTGCCAGCAGCTTGACTAGCGGCCCCTACGAGCAGTACTTC. The chain links TRBV5-4 to TRBJ2-7; the match to TRBD2 covers 8 bases. The V gene end was trimmed by 1 base and the J gene end by 2 bases; junction bases not matched to a gene: 2. Per the germline V gene, CDR1 is SGHNT and CDR2 is YYREEE (reference sequence). CDR3 length: 14 residues.

The chain combines TRBV11-1 with TRBJ2-1, with TRBD2 matching 7 bases. The ends lost 6 bases at V and 4 bases at J; junction bases unmatched: 6. The CDR3 sequence is 14 residues long. Germline lookup yields CDR1 SGHAT and CDR2 FQDESV (reference sequence). Here the CDR3 DNA reads TGTGCCAGCAGAAGTAGCGGGTCTTACAATGAGCAGTTCTTC. It specifies CASRSSGSYNEQFF.

J is TRBJ2-7 and V is TRBV6-6; TRBD1 agrees at 10 bases. Trimming at V came to 5 bases and at J to 1 base, leaving 8 bases not matched to a gene. There are 16 residues in the CDR3. Germline V gene lookup returns CDR1 MNHNY and CDR2 SVGAGI (reference sequence). In nucleotides, the CDR3 is TGTGCCAGCAGTGGTGAACCGGGACAGGGGTCCTACGAGCAGTACTTC. This encodes CASSGEPGQGSYEQYF.

V is TRBV5-5 and J is TRBJ2-1; TRBD2 matches 9 bases. CDR3 length equals 13 residues. Trimming at V came to 4 bases and at J to 7 bases, leaving 3 bases not matched to a gene. Per germline, CDR1 SGHKS and CDR2 YYEKEE (reference sequence). In nucleotides, the CDR3 is TGTGCCAGCAGCACTAGCGGGCAAAATGAGCAGTTCTTC. Protein product: CASSTSGQNEQFF.

The rearrangement uses TRBV19 and TRBJ2-3; 9 bases line up with TRBD2. CDR1 is LNHDA, CDR2 SQIVND, per germline (reference sequence). V shed 2 bases, J shed 4 bases, and the junction held 7 bases outside the gene matches. The CDR3 has 16 amino acids. CDR3 nucleotides: TGTGCCAGTAGTATACGGACAGCGGGAGGTCCAGATACGCAGTATTTT. This encodes CASSIRTAGGPDTQYF. The full variable domain, in which reference TRBV19 and TRBJ2-3 provide the parts outside the CDR3, is DGGITQSPKYLFRKEGQNVTLSCEQNLNHDAMYWYRQDPGQGLRLIYYSQIVNDFQKGDIAEGYSVSREKKESFPLTVTSAQKNPTAFYLCASSIRTAGGPDTQYFGPGTRLTVL.

V usage is TRBV15 and J usage is TRBJ2-7, with TRBD1 matching 7 bases. CDR3 length: 15 residues. Per the germline V gene, CDR1 is LNHNV and CDR2 is YYDKDF (reference sequence). The ends lost 3 bases at V and 3 bases at J; junction bases unmatched: 8. The CDR3 bases are TGTGCCACCAGCAGGGAACAGGGGTCCGACTACGAGCAGTACTTC. This sequence encodes CATSREQGSDYEQYF.

CDR3 amino acids: CASRPPSAGGSYEQYF. The CDR3 region has the DNA TGTGCCAGCAGACCCCCCTCTGCGGGAGGCTCCTACGAGCAGTACTTC. This chain joins TRBV28 and TRBJ2-7; 8 bases align to TRBD2. The V gene's germline CDR1 is MDHEN and CDR2 SYDVKM. V gave up 6 bases and J gave up 0 bases; unmatched junction bases: 10. The CDR3 contains 16 residues.

This clone appeared a single time. This chain joins TRBV9 and TRBJ2-7, with 7 bases fitting TRBD1. The V and J ends lost 5 bases and 3 bases, in that order; junction bases with no gene match: 11. The CDR3 spans 15 residues. The germline gives CDR1 SGDLS, CDR2 YYNGEE. The CDR3 coding sequence is TGTGCCAGCAGTCAGTTCCGGGACAGTTACTACGAGCAGTACTTC. Its translation: CASSQFRDSYYEQYF.

Details on this clone: In the same sample, other DNA sequences code for this CDR3. V and J are TRBV5-1 and TRBJ1-1; 7 nucleotides line up with TRBD1. With V trimmed by 2 bases and J by 8 bases, 3 bases remained unmatched. Per germline, CDR1 SGHRS and CDR2 YFSETQ. The CDR3 spans 12 residues. The CDR3 DNA follows: TGCGCCAGCAGCTTATTACAGGGGGAAGCTTTCTTT. Protein sequence: CASSLLQGEAFF.

The rearrangement uses TRBV2 and TRBJ1-1, with D maybe TRBD1 (5 bases). Germline CDR1 and CDR2: SNHLY and FYNNEI. Trimming left V 7 bases short and J 2 bases short, with 11 bases between. CDR3 length: 13 residues. CDR3 region: CASTPTGNTEAFF. DNA for the CDR3: TGTGCCAGCACCCCCACAGGAAACACTGAAGCTTTCTTT.

The gene calls are TRBV6-6 and TRBJ1-5; the match to TRBD1 covers 9 bases. The CDR3 has 15 residues. Germline V CDR1 and CDR2: MNHNY, SVGAGI (reference sequence). V lost 7 bases and J lost 0; bases outside the gene matches: 4. The CDR3 protein is CASNLQGASNQPQHF. In DNA, the CDR3 is TGTGCCAGCAACTTACAGGGGGCTAGCAATCAGCCCCAGCATTTT.

On this clone: Other DNA sequences in this specimen translate into the identical CDR3. The chain recombines TRBV18 with TRBJ2-7, with TRBD2 matching 9 bases. The CDR3 contains 16 residues. Germline V gene sequence: CDR1 KGHSH, CDR2 LQKENI. Germline trimming cut 9 bases from V and 0 bases from J; bases unmatched to any gene: 12. CDR3 residues: CASSELAGRSSYEQYF. The CDR3, as DNA: TGTGCCAGTTCAGAACTAGCGGGTCGAAGCTCCTACGAGCAGTACTTC.

The V and J genes are TRBV6-6 and TRBJ2-7; a weak D match, TRBD2 (5 bases). Germline CDR1 and CDR2: MNHNY and SVGAGI (reference sequence). The CDR3 is 15 residues long. V was trimmed by 2 bases and J by 1 base, leaving 12 bases between them. CDR3 region: CASSYPAEGSYEQYF. The CDR3 DNA follows: TGTGCCAGCAGTTACCCGGCCGAGGGATCCTACGAGCAGTACTTC.

The chain has TRBV18 and TRBJ2-3; D unclear. V was pared by 5 bases and J by 7 bases, with 13 bases between. Germline CDR1 KGHSH, CDR2 LQKENI. This CDR3 has 13 amino acids. CDR3 coding DNA: TGTGCCAGCTCAAAGGACGGAAGAAATACGCAGTATTTT. Translating gives CASSKDGRNTQYF.

The chain uses TRBV15 and TRBJ1-6; D is perhaps TRBD1 (5 bases). This CDR3 has 17 residues. Germline V gives CDR1 LNHNV, CDR2 YYDKDF (reference sequence). Trimming pared 1 base from V and 3 bases from J, leaving 13 bases between. The CDR3 bases are TGTGCCACCAGCAGAGGGGAGACAGCGATCTATAATTCACCCCTCCACTTT. Its protein is CATSRGETAIYNSPLHF.

V and J are TRBV4-1 and TRBJ1-2; D is unresolved. This CDR3 spans 15 amino acids. The ends were cut back, 0 bases at V and 8 bases at J, with 16 bases in the middle. CDR1 is MGHRA and CDR2 is YSYEKL in the germline V gene. In DNA, the CDR3 is TGCGCCAGCAGCCAAGATCCCGCCAACCCGGGAGGCTACACCTTC. Residues: CASSQDPANPGGYTF.

The chain carries TRBV6-1 and TRBJ1-5; D ambiguous. The CDR3 sequence is 15 residues long. The V end was cut by 3 bases, the J end by 0 bases, with 9 bases between. Germline assignment: CDR1 MNHNS and CDR2 SASEGT. The CDR3 is CASSETVVSNQPQHF. CDR3 DNA sequence: TGTGCCAGCAGTGAGACGGTTGTTAGCAATCAGCCCCAGCATTTT.

The gene calls are TRBV5-5 and TRBJ2-7, with 7 bases matching TRBD2. CDR1 and CDR2 from the germline V gene are SGHKS and YYEKEE (reference sequence). The CDR3 is 16 residues long. J gave up 2 bases and V 2 bases, and 10 bases lay outside the gene matches. The CDR3: CASSFGGNLAAYEQYF. DNA for the CDR3: TGTGCCAGCAGCTTCGGGGGGAACTTGGCCGCCTACGAGCAGTACTTC.